The 21 T cell receptor beta chains below come from one sample, sequenced in a study of metastatic and nonmetastatic thyroid tumors (dated by TCRdb to the early 2020s). Library preparation was by PCR. The reads were generated on an Illumina HiSeq 4000. In-frame beta chains were kept once TCRdb had trimmed the public reads at Q25 with fastp and called clones with MiXCR. The sample records more than 70,000 clones, around 9.2% of which are singletons. The top ten hold approximately 10% of the sample. No patient had received any treatment before thyroid surgery. The specimen sequenced was blood. Every receptor here comes from a female donor with papillary thyroid cancer or a benign thyroid nodule (not recorded which). Some clones in this sample may be carry-over from other donors' samples.

The table lists this clone with many counts. The CDR3 sequence is CASSATGDLVYEQYF. In nucleotides, the CDR3 is TGTGCCAGCAGTGCGACAGGGGATCTAGTCTACGAGCAGTACTTC. The rearrangement uses TRBV6-1 and TRBJ2-7, with 8 bases matching TRBD1. CDR3 size: 15 residues. Germline loops: CDR1 MNHNS, CDR2 SASEGT. The trim removed 4 bases at V and 3 bases at J, leaving 8 bases unmatched.

The chain recombines TRBV3-1 with TRBJ2-7, with TRBD2 matching over 8 bases. CDR1 and CDR2 (germline): LGHDT, YNNKEL (reference sequence). Trimming at V came to 4 bases and at J to 2 bases, leaving 7 bases not matched to a gene. This CDR3 comprises 15 residues. In DNA, the CDR3 is TGTGCCAGCAGCCCAGAGCGGGGGTCTACCTACGAGCAGTACTTC. Amino acid sequence: CASSPERGSTYEQYF.

The chain uses TRBV5-1 and TRBJ2-1; possibly TRBD1 or TRBD2 for D (6 bases each). Trimming left V 6 bases short and J 1 base short, with 20 bases between. This CDR3 spans 17 amino acids. Germline V CDR1 and CDR2: SGHRS, YFSETQ. The DNA for the CDR3 is TGCGCCAGCATCGAGGGCTCGGGGGCCGGGTCCTACAATGAGCAGTTCTTC. It yields the protein CASIEGSGAGSYNEQFF.

This clone was detected only a few times. The chain combines TRBV12-3 or TRBV12-4 with TRBJ1-2; D not certain. V was clipped by 6 bases and J by 12 bases, with 14 bases between them. The CDR3 is 11 residues long. DNA for the CDR3: TGTGCCAGCAGCGCCGGGTATGGGCACACCTTC. Encoded protein: CASSAGYGHTF.

At least ten counts were recorded for this clone. The chain combines TRBV7-2 with TRBJ1-2, with a tentative D call TRBD1 (6 bases). Trimming cost V 7 bases and J 0 bases, with 12 bases left between them. Germline CDR1 reads SGHTA; CDR2 reads FQGNSA. The CDR3 extends over 14 amino acids. The CDR3 coding sequence is TGTGCCAGCACCCGGGACACGACTAACTATGGCTACACCTTC. It encodes CASTRDTTNYGYTF.

This clone has a handful of counts. The CDR3 region has the DNA TGTGCCAGCAGTTTGTCGGCACCGAGCAATCAGCCCCAGCATTTT. Translated: CASSLSAPSNQPQHF. V and J are TRBV12-3 or TRBV12-4 and TRBJ1-5; D is uncertain. V was pared by 3 bases and J by 1 base, with 10 bases between. This CDR3 region has 15 residues.

This clone was counted only a few times. The rearrangement joins TRBV2 to TRBJ2-5, with D unclear. Germline-derived CDR1 and CDR2 are SNHLY and FYNNEI. CDR3 length equals 13 residues. V was shortened by 8 bases and J by 3 bases, with 13 bases between the two germline ends. The CDR3 sequence is CASGPLPKETQYF. As DNA, the CDR3 is TGTGCCAGCGGCCCCCTTCCTAAAGAGACCCAGTACTTC.

The table lists this clone with many counts. The chain is built from TRBV7-6 and TRBJ2-7; 12 nucleotides agree with TRBD1. J was trimmed by 5 bases and V by 5 bases; bases with no gene match: 7. The length of the CDR3 is 15 residues. Germline values: CDR1 SGHVS, CDR2 FNYEAQ. CDR3 nucleotide sequence: TGTGCCAGCAGCCCCTACCGGGACAGGGGGCACGAGCAGTACTTC. It specifies CASSPYRDRGHEQYF.

At least ten counts were recorded for this clone. Other DNA sequences within the sample encode an identical CDR3. The chain carries TRBV12-5 and TRBJ2-7; 9 bases fit TRBD1. The CDR3 runs 15 residues. Germline assignment: CDR1 LGHNT and CDR2 FRNRAP. V gave up 7 bases and J gave up 3 bases; unmatched junction bases: 10. The CDR3 DNA reads TGTGCTAGTGCCCCTCCGACAGGGGGAGTCTACGAGCAGTACTTC. Encoded protein: CASAPPTGGVYEQYF.

Details on this clone: This may be a read error: a much more frequent sequence differs by one nucleotide. V and J are TRBV14 and TRBJ2-7, with 7 bases matching TRBD2. Trimming removed 4 bases from V and 7 bases from J; junction bases left unmatched: 10. CDR1 is SGHDN and CDR2 is FVKESK in the germline V gene. This CDR3 spans 14 amino acids. The CDR3 DNA follows: TGTGCCAGCAGCCCCCGGGGACTATCGGGGGAGCAGTACTTC. Encoded protein: CASSPRGLSGEQYF.

V gene TRBV14 combines with J gene TRBJ2-2; 8 nucleotides match TRBD1. The length of the CDR3 is 15 residues. The germline gives CDR1 SGHDN, CDR2 FVKESK. V dropped 2 bases and J dropped 4; count of bases not matched to a gene: 3. The CDR3 reads CASSQQGASTGELFF. The CDR3 nucleotides read TGTGCCAGCAGCCAACAGGGGGCGAGCACCGGGGAGCTGTTTTTT.

Note on this clone: The same CDR3 arises from other DNA sequences in this sample as well. The chain carries TRBV12-3 or TRBV12-4 and TRBJ1-5; D is ambiguous. CDR3 length: 14 residues. The V gene lost 3 bases and the J gene lost 4 bases, with 10 bases spanning the gap. CDR3 residues: CASSFYSNNQPQHF. CDR3 in DNA: TGTGCCAGCAGTTTTTACAGCAATAATCAGCCCCAGCATTTT.

This clone was recorded many times. V gene TRBV6-1 combines with J gene TRBJ1-5, with D possibly matching TRBD1 (5 bases). Germline values: CDR1 MNHNS, CDR2 SASEGT. The CDR3 spans 16 residues. The V and J ends lost 3 bases and 5 bases respectively, with 17 bases between them. CDR3 protein: CASSEVGGTGDQPQHF. DNA of the CDR3: TGTGCCAGCAGTGAGGTGGGTGGGACGGGCGATCAGCCCCAGCATTTT.

This chain connects TRBV5-6 to TRBJ2-3; 14 nucleotides agree with TRBD2. CDR1 and CDR2 (germline): SGHDT, YYEEEE. Trimming removed 2 bases from V and 6 bases from J; junction bases left unmatched: 8. The CDR3 is made up of 17 amino acids. This chain's CDR3 is CASSFPRLAGGPDTQYF. The CDR3 DNA reads as TGTGCCAGCAGCTTCCCACGACTAGCGGGGGGGCCCGATACGCAGTATTTT.

This clone was recorded many times. Other DNA sequences from this sample encode an identical CDR3 as well. The chain combines TRBV15 with TRBJ1-6; the match to TRBD1 covers 11 bases. CDR1 and CDR2 from the germline V gene are LNHNV and YYDKDF (reference sequence). This CDR3 contains 15 residues. J gave up 9 bases and V 2 bases, and 3 bases lay outside the gene matches. The CDR3 loop reads CATSRFGQGASPLHF. The CDR3 DNA reads TGTGCCACCAGCAGATTTGGACAGGGGGCTTCACCCCTCCACTTT.

This clone was observed at least ten times. The chain joins TRBV20-1 to TRBJ2-7; D could derive from TRBD1 or TRBD2 (5 bases each). The V end was cut by 6 bases, the J end by 0 bases, with 21 bases between. The CDR3 sequence is 16 residues long. Germline lookup yields CDR1 DFQATT and CDR2 SNEGSKA (reference sequence). CDR3 residues: CSASTSGTRFSYEQYF. The CDR3, as DNA: TGCAGTGCCAGTACTTCCGGGACCCGTTTCTCCTACGAGCAGTACTTC.

This clone has a count of ten or more. V usage is TRBV9 and J usage is TRBJ2-1, with 8 positions matching TRBD1. V trimming: 0 bases; J trimming: 6 bases; junction bases outside the gene matches: 5. This CDR3 has 15 amino acids. Germline CDR1 SGDLS, CDR2 YYNGEE. CDR3 residues: CASSVGDRGSNEQFF. CDR3 sequence (DNA): TGTGCCAGCAGCGTAGGAGACAGGGGCTCCAATGAGCAGTTCTTC.

This clone was detected many times. The chain links TRBV12-3 or TRBV12-4 to TRBJ2-3; 10 nucleotides match TRBD1. J lost 4 bases, V lost 6 bases, and 7 bases had no gene match. The CDR3 extends over 15 amino acids. CDR3 sequence reads: CASRSPGQGSDTQYF. The CDR3 nucleotides are TGTGCCAGCAGGTCCCCGGGACAGGGGTCAGATACGCAGTATTTT.

This clone was seen many times. The chain carries TRBV7-7 and TRBJ2-3; 7 bases agree with TRBD1. Germline V gene data show CDR1 as SSHAT and CDR2 as FNYEAQ (reference sequence). The CDR3 loop spans 15 amino acids. Germline trimming cut 5 bases from V and 4 bases from J; bases unmatched to any gene: 9. The chain's CDR3 is CASSPRQGYPDTQYF. The CDR3 nucleotides read TGTGCCAGCAGCCCACGACAGGGATACCCAGATACGCAGTATTTT.

This clone occurred many times. The rearrangement joins TRBV2 to TRBJ2-4; 8 nucleotides line up with TRBD1. The CDR3 has 17 residues. V lost 8 bases, J lost 1 base, and 13 bases stayed unmatched. Germline V CDR1 and CDR2: SNHLY, FYNNEI. In nucleotides, the CDR3 is TGTGCCAGCCGGGACAGGCATCAGATCGATGCCAAAAACATTCAGTACTTC. Translation gives CASRDRHQIDAKNIQYF. The full variable domain, completed using reference TRBV2 and TRBJ2-4, is EPEVTQTPSHQVTQMGQEVILRCVPISNHLYFYWYRQILGQKVEFLVSFYNNEISEKSEIFDDQFSVERPDGSNFTLKIRSTKLEDSAMYFCASRDRHQIDAKNIQYFGAGTRLSVL.

This clone was seen many times. At the DNA level, this CDR3 is encoded by other sequences in the same sample as well. The genes are TRBV2 and TRBJ2-3, with TRBD1 as a possible D gene (6 bases). Trimming removed 6 bases from V and 0 bases from J, with 13 bases in between. The CDR3 consists of 15 residues. Germline-derived CDR1 and CDR2 are SNHLY and FYNNEI. This CDR3 is CASSETGSSTDTQYF. The CDR3 bases are TGTGCCAGCAGCGAGACAGGATCTAGCACAGATACGCAGTATTTT.